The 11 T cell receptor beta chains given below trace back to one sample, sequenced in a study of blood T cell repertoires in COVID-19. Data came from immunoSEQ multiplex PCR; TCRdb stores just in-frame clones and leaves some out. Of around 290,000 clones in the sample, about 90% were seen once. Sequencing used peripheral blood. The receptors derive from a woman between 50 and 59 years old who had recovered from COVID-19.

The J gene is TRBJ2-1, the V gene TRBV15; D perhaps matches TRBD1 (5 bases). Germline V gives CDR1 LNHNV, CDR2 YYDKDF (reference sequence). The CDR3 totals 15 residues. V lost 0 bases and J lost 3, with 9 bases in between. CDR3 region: CATSRELQVYNEQFF. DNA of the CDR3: TGTGCCACCAGCAGAGAGCTACAGGTCTACAATGAGCAGTTCTTC.

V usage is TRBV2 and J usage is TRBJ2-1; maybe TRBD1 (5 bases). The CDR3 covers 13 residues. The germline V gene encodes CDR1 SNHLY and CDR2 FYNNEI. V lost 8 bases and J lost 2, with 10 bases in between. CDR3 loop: CASVDRTYNEQFF. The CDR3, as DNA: TGTGCCAGCGTAGACAGAACCTACAATGAGCAGTTCTTC.

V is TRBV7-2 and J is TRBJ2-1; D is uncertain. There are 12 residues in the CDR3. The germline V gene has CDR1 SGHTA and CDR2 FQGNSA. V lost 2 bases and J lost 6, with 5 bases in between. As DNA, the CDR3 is TGTGCCAGCAGCTTATCCGGCAATGAGCAGTTCTTC. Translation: CASSLSGNEQFF.

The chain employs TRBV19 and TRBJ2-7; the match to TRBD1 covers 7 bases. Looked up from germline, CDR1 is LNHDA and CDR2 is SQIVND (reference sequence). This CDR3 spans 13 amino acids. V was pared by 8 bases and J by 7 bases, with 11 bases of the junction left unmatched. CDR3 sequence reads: CASAKNQGQEQYF. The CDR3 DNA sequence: TGTGCCAGTGCAAAGAACCAGGGACAGGAGCAGTACTTC.

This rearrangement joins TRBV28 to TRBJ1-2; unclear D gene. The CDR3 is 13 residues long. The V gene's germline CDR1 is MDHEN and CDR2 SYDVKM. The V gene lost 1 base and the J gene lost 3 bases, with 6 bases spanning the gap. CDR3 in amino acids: CASSLFSDYGYTF. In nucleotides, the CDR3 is TGTGCCAGCAGTTTATTTAGTGACTATGGCTACACCTTC.

The DNA of the CDR3 is TGTGCCAGCAGGGGACAGGGTTCCGGAAACACCATATATTTT. As protein: CASRGQGSGNTIYF. The chain couples TRBV2 to TRBJ1-3, with 9 bases lining up with TRBD1. The CDR3 has 14 residues. J gave up 4 bases and V 6 bases, and 4 bases lay outside the gene matches. Germline V gives CDR1 SNHLY, CDR2 FYNNEI.

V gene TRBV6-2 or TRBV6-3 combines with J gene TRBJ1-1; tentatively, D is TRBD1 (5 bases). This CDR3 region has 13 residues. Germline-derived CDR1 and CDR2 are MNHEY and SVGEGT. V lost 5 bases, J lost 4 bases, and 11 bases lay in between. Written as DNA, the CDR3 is TGTGCCAGCAGTGACGGGGGTAGCACTGAAGCTTTCTTT. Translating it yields CASSDGGSTEAFF.

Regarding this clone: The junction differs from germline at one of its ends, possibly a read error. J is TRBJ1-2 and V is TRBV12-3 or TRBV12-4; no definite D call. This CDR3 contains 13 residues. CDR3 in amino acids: CASSLAGSYGYTF. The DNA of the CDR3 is TGTGCCAGCAGCTTAGCGGGGAGTTATGGCTACACCTTC.

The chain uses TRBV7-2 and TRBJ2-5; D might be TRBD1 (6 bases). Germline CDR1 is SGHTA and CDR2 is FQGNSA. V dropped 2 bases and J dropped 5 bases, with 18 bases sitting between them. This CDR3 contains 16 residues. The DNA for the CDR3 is TGTGCCAGCAGCTTAAGGGCAGGGGATAGTTTGGAGACCCAGTACTTC. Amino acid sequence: CASSLRAGDSLETQYF.

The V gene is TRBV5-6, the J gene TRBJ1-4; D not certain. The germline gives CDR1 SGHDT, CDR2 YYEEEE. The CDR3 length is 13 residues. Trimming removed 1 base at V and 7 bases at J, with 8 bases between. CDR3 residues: CASSLRQVEKLFF. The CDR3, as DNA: TGTGCCAGCAGCTTGAGGCAGGTTGAAAAACTGTTTTTT.

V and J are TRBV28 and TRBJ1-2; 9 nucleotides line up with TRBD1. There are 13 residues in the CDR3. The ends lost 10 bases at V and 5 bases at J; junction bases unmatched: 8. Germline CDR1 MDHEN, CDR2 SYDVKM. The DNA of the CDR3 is TGTGCCATACCCGGGACAGGGAATTATGGCTACACCTTC. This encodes CAIPGTGNYGYTF.